The rows below give T cell receptor beta chains drawn from one sample of a study of long-term antiretroviral therapy in people with HIV. Only in-frame clones appear in the TCRdb table, and some are missing; sequencing was by immunoSEQ multiplex PCR. The sample lists 25,000 to 35,000 clones, 85% to 90% seen once, with around 4.9% in the top ten. Sequences were derived from unsorted PBMCs, sampled 0.8 years after starting antiretroviral therapy. The origin of the receptors is a woman in her 30s with HIV. CDR3s include the opening cysteine and the closing phenylalanine or tryptophan. A D gene is named only where the DNA matches it firmly. Only some rows state a clone size, as once, few, many or a class for expanded clones.

NA TRBJ2-5 TRBV11-2 NA TGTGCCAGCAGCGGGGAGACCCAGTACTTC CASSGETQYF
NA TRBJ1-2 TRBV10-3 TRBD1 TGTGCCATCAGGGACCTGACAGGGAGATATGGCTACACCTTC CAIRDLTGRYGYTF
NA TRBJ1-4 TRBV4-2 NA TGTGCCAGCAGCCTCGGGCGGGGGCCAACCGTTAATGAAAAACTGTTTTTT CASSLGRGPTVNEKLFF
NA TRBJ1-1 TRBV6-5 NA TGTGCCAGCAACGAACTCAGGGAAAGCGAAGCTTTCTTT CASNELRESEAFF
NA TRBJ1-4 TRBV29-1 NA TGCAGCGTTGCCAAAGGGGTGGGGACATATAATGAAAAACTGTTTTTT CSVAKGVGTYNEKLFF
NA TRBJ1-4 TRBV6-6 NA TGTGCCAGCAGTTACCTCGAGGGCCTGCTCGATGAAAAACTGTTTTTT CASSYLEGLLDEKLFF
NA TRBJ2-2 TRBV2 NA TGTGCCAGCAGTGGAGGAACAGGCACCGGGGAGCTGTTTTTT CASSGGTGTGELFF
NA TRBJ1-1 TRBV4-1 NA TGCGCCAGCAGCCAAGATGGTGTGCGAGAAGCTTTCTTT CASSQDGVREAFF
NA TRBJ1-1 TRBV20-1 NA TGCAGTGCTAGAGCCGCAGCGGAAGCTTTCTTT CSARAAAEAFF
NA TRBJ2-1 TRBV4-1 TRBD1 TGCGCCAGCAGCCAAGCTGGGACAGGGGGCAATGAGCAGTTCTTC CASSQAGTGGNEQFF
NA TRBJ1-2 TRBV5-6 NA TGTGCCAGCAGCTTGTCCGGGCAAACCCCCTACACCTTC CASSLSGQTPYTF
once TRBJ1-2 TRBV19 NA TGTGCCAGTACCCTCGACCGTAACTATGGCTACACCTTC CASTLDRNYGYTF
once TRBJ2-3 TRBV9 NA TGTGCCAGCGCGGGGAACAGCCACACAGATACGCAGTATTTT CASAGNSHTDTQYF
NA TRBJ1-6 TRBV27 NA TGTGCCAGCAGTTTAGCGAGGACCAATTCACCCCTCCACTTT CASSLARTNSPLHF